This T cell receptor beta chain emerged from a study of shared clonotypes between healthy human individuals. Overall study context: Sampling drew on donors who were a couple of women and a few men aged 18 to 49. The plates for each donor numbered three CD4 naive, three CD4 memory, two CD8 naive and one CD8 memory. Findings and limits, study-wide: Naive CD4 clonotypes were shared across several donors at around 5%.

Sequencing used immunoSEQ multiplex PCR; TCRdb keeps in-frame clones, though not all of them. The sample holds about 960,000 clones; around three quarters are singletons and the top ten take about 1.5%. To note about this clone: The antigen remains undetermined.

Trimming left V 0 bases short and J 2 bases short, with 5 bases between. Germline V gene sequence: CDR1 SQVTM, CDR2 ANQGSEA. The CDR3 sequence is 13 residues long. The specimen sequenced was memory CD4+ T cells sorted from blood. The sample's subset: CD45RA-negative fraction. This clonotype originated in a man aged 18 to 30 in good health. The gene calls are TRBV29-1 and TRBJ1-3; possible D gene TRBD1, 5 bases. CDR3 in DNA: TGCAGCGTTGAAGAAGGGGCTGGAAACACCATATATTTT. This gives the protein CSVEEGAGNTIYF. The whole variable domain, remainder taken from reference TRBV29-1 and TRBJ1-3, is SAVISQKPSRDICQRGTSLTIQCQVDSQVTMMFWYRQQPGQSLTLIATANQGSEATYESGFVIDKFPISRPNLTFSTLTVSNMSPEDSSIYLCSVEEGAGNTIYFGEGSWLTVV.